The 2 T cell receptor beta chains given below trace back to one sample, sequenced in a study of cytomegalovirus exposure and HLA in healthy donors. PCR amplification relied on 60 Vbeta primers (plus 13 Jbeta primers). The protocol was immunoSEQ multiplex PCR, while the TCRdb copy is restricted to in-frame clones and leaves out a portion. The data show approximately 92,000 clones, under 80% seen once. Sequenced sample: PBMCs. The receptors derive from a man aged 45-60 years in good health and CMV-seropositive.

This clone has just a few counts. The rearrangement joins TRBV6-5 to TRBJ1-1; D is uncertain. Germline CDR1 is MNHEY and CDR2 is SVGAGI. CDR3 size: 13 residues. V was trimmed by 6 bases and J by 0 bases, leaving 8 bases between them. The CDR3 is CASSQYMNTEAFF. The CDR3 DNA follows: TGTGCCAGCAGCCAATACATGAACACTGAAGCTTTCTTT.

V is TRBV14 and J is TRBJ2-3; TRBD1 aligns across 8 bases. J lost 4 bases, V lost 6 bases, and 6 bases had no gene match. This CDR3 comprises 14 residues. CDR1 and CDR2 from the germline V gene are SGHDN and FVKESK. The chain's CDR3 is CASSFDRGADTQYF. The CDR3 DNA follows: TGTGCCAGCAGTTTCGACAGGGGTGCAGATACGCAGTATTTT.